The sequence of this TCR beta chain was determined in a study of T cells in narcolepsy. The study, taken as a whole, reports: Autoreactive HCRT-specific and TRIB2-specific clonotypes were marked in same-patient CSF-versus-blood CD4+ comparisons.

The assay was immunoSEQ multiplex PCR, and TCRdb's table has in-frame clones only and misses some. The repertoire consists of about 33,000 clones, with 85% to 90% occurring once and the leading ten covering about 1.3%. As to this clone: Its antigen is undetermined.

V gave up 10 bases and J gave up 2 bases; unmatched junction bases: 5. CDR3 length: 14 amino acids. Per the germline V gene, CDR1 is ENHRY and CDR2 is SYGVKD. This clonotype was obtained from a human donor with narcolepsy. The chain has TRBV10-3 and TRBJ2-7, with 13 bases identical to TRBD2. Sequencing was carried out using CD45RA- memory CD4+ T cells from PBMCs. As DNA, the CDR3 is TGTGCCACCCAACTAGCGGGGGGGCCCTACGAGCAGTACTTC. Translated: CATQLAGGPYEQYF.